This T cell receptor beta chain was recorded in a study of T-cell memory formation after mild COVID-19. Study-wide context: TCR clustering was largely donor specific.

This clonotype was detected a few times. Its antigen remains unknown. This CDR3 contains 18 residues. Germline V gene sequence: CDR1 ENHRY, CDR2 SYGVKD. Trimming took 6 bases from V and 0 from J; bases not matched to a gene: 7. The 5'RACE method, run with constant-segment primers, produced TCR alpha and TCR beta cDNA libraries (carrying sample barcodes and UMIs). Via MiXCR, TCRdb re-called the 5' RACE reads, giving one row per CDR3 protein. Of more than 120,000 distinct CDR3 sequences in the sample, 6% are singletons; the top ten hold 2% to 2.5%. General study points: Contracting CD8+ clones were enriched in EMRA, CD4+ mainly in CM and EM. There was a balanced CD4/CD8 profile in clones contracting day 15 to 85, and later expanders leaned CD4+.

The specimen was PBMCs or a T cell subset sorted from them (not recorded which). The receptor comes from an adult woman who had mild COVID-19 (a few samples of this study predate the infection). Cell type and time point are not known. The chain is built from TRBV10-3 and TRBJ2-1; 14 bases are shared with TRBD2. CDR3 nucleotide sequence: TGTGCCATCAGCCCGGGACTAGCGGGAGAGTTCTCCTACAATGAGCAGTTCTTC. The encoded protein is CAISPGLAGEFSYNEQFF.